This T cell receptor (beta chain) was documented in a study of T cell changes during pregnancy in multiple sclerosis. Only in-frame clones appear in the TCRdb table, and some are missing; sequencing was by immunoSEQ multiplex PCR. The data contain roughly 100,000 clones, 80% to 95% of them singletons. The V gene's germline CDR1 is SGHNT and CDR2 YYREEE (reference sequence). The CDR3 contains 16 residues. J was trimmed by 4 bases and V by 4 bases; bases with no gene match: 7. The J gene is TRBJ2-2, the V gene TRBV5-4, with TRBD2 identical over 10 bases. The receptor comes from a female donor with multiple sclerosis, enrolled in a pregnancy study. The sample in question was peripheral blood, obtained in the second trimester of pregnancy. In DNA form, the CDR3 reads TGTGCCAGCAGCGAAGCTAGCGGGAGCGGCACCGGGGAGCTGTTTTTT. Residues: CASSEASGSGTGELFF. The full variable domain, completed using reference TRBV5-4 and TRBJ2-2, is ETGVTQSPTHLIKTRGQQVTLRCSSQSGHNTVSWYQQALGQGPQFIFQYYREEENGRGNFPPRFSGLQFPNYSSELNVNALELDDSALYLCASSEASGSGTGELFFGEGSRLTVL.